A selection of T cell receptor beta chains follows, all from one sample in a study of OX40 agonist ivuxolimab in advanced cancers. Assay used: immunoSEQ multiplex PCR; TCRdb lists only in-frame clones, some missing. The table records 94,000 or so clones, under 90% of them present only once. The material sequenced was CD4+ or CD8+ T cells sorted from blood, taken in a trial of the OX40 agonist ivuxolimab. The receptors were sampled from an adult with an advanced solid tumor such as melanoma, head and neck, liver or kidney cancer. The CDR3 runs from the conserved cysteine through the conserved F or W. A D gene is named only where the DNA matches it firmly. Clone size, where shown, is once, few, many, or a class for clones that have expanded.

V gene	J gene	clone size	D gene	CDR3 protein	CDR3 DNA
TRBV19	TRBJ2-1	-	TRBD2	CASSTTSGRTNEQFF	TGTGCCAGTAGTACGACTAGCGGGAGAACGAATGAGCAGTTCTTC
TRBV7-8	TRBJ1-5	-	-	CASSLDRGGYSNQPQHF	TGTGCCAGCAGCTTAGATCGGGGCGGCTATAGCAATCAGCCCCAGCATTTT
TRBV27	TRBJ2-2	-	-	CASSHLLGQKAGELFF	TGTGCCAGCAGCCACTTACTCGGACAGAAAGCCGGGGAGCTGTTTTTT
TRBV6-1	TRBJ2-7	-	-	CASTQGSSYEQYF	TGTGCCAGCACACAGGGAAGCTCCTACGAGCAGTACTTC
TRBV2	TRBJ2-7	-	-	CASRVEGVYSYEQYF	TGTGCCAGCAGGGTTGAGGGGGTTTATTCCTACGAGCAGTACTTC
TRBV6-1	TRBJ1-1	-	-	CASSEGAFF	TGTGCCAGCAGTGAGGGGGCTTTCTTT
TRBV7-2	TRBJ2-3	once	-	CASSSGPKDTQYF	TGTGCCAGCAGCTCCGGACCCAAAGATACGCAGTATTTT
TRBV19	TRBJ2-3	-	-	CASSIGRRTNTQYF	TGTGCCAGTAGTATAGGGAGGAGAACAAATACGCAGTATTTT
TRBV19	TRBJ2-3	-	-	CASSFPRAFTDTQYF	TGTGCCAGTAGTTTCCCCCGGGCCTTCACAGATACGCAGTATTTT
TRBV18	TRBJ2-2	-	-	CASSPQPGYTGELFF	TGTGCCAGCTCACCACAACCAGGGTACACCGGGGAGCTGTTTTTT
TRBV2	TRBJ2-5	-	-	CASSPPNTETQYF	TGTGCCAGCAGTCCTCCCAATACGGAGACCCAGTACTTC
TRBV6-5	TRBJ2-7	-	TRBD1	CASSPGQGRNREQYF	TGTGCCAGCAGCCCTGGACAGGGGCGAAATCGCGAGCAGTACTTC
TRBV7-9	TRBJ1-1	-	-	CASRPDGNTEAFF	TGTGCCAGCAGGCCCGACGGGAACACTGAAGCTTTCTTT
TRBV10-2	TRBJ1-1	-	-	CASMGNTEAFF	TGCGCCAGCATGGGGAACACTGAAGCTTTCTTT
TRBV5-4	TRBJ2-1	-	TRBD2	CASSGGLAGDYEQFF	TGTGCCAGCAGCGGGGGACTAGCGGGGGATTATGAGCAGTTCTTC
TRBV30	TRBJ1-2	-	TRBD1	CAWSLGTANYGYTF	TGTGCCTGGAGTCTAGGGACAGCTAACTATGGCTACACCTTC
TRBV19	TRBJ2-4	-	-	CASRPGGAKNIQYF	TGTGCCAGTCGTCCTGGGGGAGCCAAAAACATTCAGTACTTC
TRBV19	TRBJ1-4	-	TRBD1	CASAPGGTGEKLFF	TGTGCCAGTGCGCCAGGGGGGACGGGGGAAAAACTGTTTTTT
TRBV7-9	TRBJ1-5	-	-	CASSLGTGAVNQPQHF	TGTGCCAGCAGCTTGGGAACGGGGGCGGTCAATCAGCCCCAGCATTTT
TRBV5-6	TRBJ2-1	once	-	CASSLDPLGEQFF	TGTGCCAGCAGCTTGGACCCGTTAGGAGAGCAGTTCTTC
TRBV5-4	TRBJ1-5	-	TRBD1	CASSLGGTANSNQPQHF	TGTGCCAGCAGCTTGGGAGGGACAGCTAATAGCAATCAGCCCCAGCATTTT
TRBV11-2	TRBJ1-2	-	-	CASSLAGTPNYGYTF	TGTGCCAGCAGCTTAGCTGGGACCCCTAACTATGGCTACACCTTC
TRBV7-9	TRBJ1-2	few	TRBD1	CASSPIGGRGYGYTF	TGTGCCAGCAGCCCTATAGGGGGCCGAGGGTATGGCTACACCTTC
TRBV13	TRBJ2-7	-	-	CASSPESYTGEQYF	TGTGCCAGCAGCCCTGAGTCCTATACAGGCGAGCAGTACTTC
TRBV27	TRBJ1-2	-	TRBD1	CASSRGRWDGYTF	TGTGCCAGCAGTAGGGGGCGCTGGGATGGCTACACCTTC
TRBV6-6	TRBJ2-1	-	TRBD2	CASTRTGTSGSNEQFF	TGTGCCAGCACACGCACCGGGACTAGCGGGAGTAATGAGCAGTTCTTC
TRBV10-3	TRBJ2-2	once	TRBD1	CAMGQPQTGELFF	TGTGCCATGGGACAGCCCCAGACCGGGGAGCTGTTTTTT
TRBV7-9	TRBJ1-5	-	-	CASAEQGDQPQHF	TGTGCCAGCGCGGAACAGGGTGATCAGCCCCAGCATTTT
TRBV30	TRBJ2-7	-	-	CAWSVYGYYEQYF	TGTGCCTGGAGTGTATATGGGTATTACGAGCAGTACTTC
TRBV4-3	TRBJ1-1	-	-	CASSQEVATEAFF	TGCGCCAGCAGCCAGGAAGTGGCGACTGAAGCTTTCTTT
TRBV7-9	TRBJ2-3	-	-	CASSSRSGINTQYF	TGTGCCAGCAGCTCCCGTTCTGGCATTAATACGCAGTATTTT
TRBV7-2	TRBJ2-7	-	TRBD2	CASSPRSTGGPWEQYF	TGTGCCAGCAGCCCCCGAAGTACGGGGGGGCCTTGGGAGCAGTACTTC
TRBV5-1	TRBJ1-1	-	TRBD1	CASRTGGANTEAFF	TGCGCCAGCAGAACAGGGGGCGCGAACACTGAAGCTTTCTTT
TRBV5-6	TRBJ2-2	once	-	CASSLGPSPNTGELFF	TGTGCCAGCAGCTTGGGTCCTAGCCCGAACACCGGGGAGCTGTTTTTT
TRBV2	TRBJ1-2	-	-	CASFRAAGAGSTYYGYTF	TGTGCCAGCTTCCGGGCAGCGGGCGCGGGCTCGACCTACTATGGCTACACCTTC
TRBV7-9	TRBJ1-4	-	-	CASSLAYRDEKLFF	TGTGCCAGCAGCTTAGCGTACAGGGATGAAAAACTGTTTTTT
TRBV2	TRBJ1-2	-	-	CASSPEGHGYTF	TGTGCCAGCAGTCCGGAGGGGCATGGCTACACCTTC
TRBV6-1	TRBJ1-3	-	TRBD1	CASSATRGISGNTIYF	TGTGCCAGCAGTGCCACCAGGGGGATCTCTGGAAACACCATATATTTT
TRBV9	TRBJ1-2	-	-	CASSVEEGTGYTF	TGTGCCAGCAGCGTAGAGGAGGGGACGGGCTACACCTTC
TRBV25-1	TRBJ2-2	-	TRBD1	CASRETGGPNTGELFF	TGTGCCAGCAGGGAGACAGGGGGCCCGAACACCGGGGAGCTGTTTTTT
TRBV7-2	TRBJ2-2	-	-	CASSLTGRGQLFF	TGTGCCAGCAGCTTAACTGGACGAGGCCAGCTGTTTTTT
TRBV29-1	TRBJ1-5	-	TRBD1	CSVPGQGNQPQHF	TGCAGCGTTCCGGGACAGGGTAATCAGCCCCAGCATTTT
TRBV7-6	TRBJ2-4	once	-	CASSSDLKNIQYF	TGTGCCAGCAGTTCGGACCTAAAAAACATTCAGTACTTC
TRBV4-1	TRBJ2-2	once	TRBD1	CASSQDPTGVGTGELFF	TGCGCCAGCAGCCAAGATCCGACAGGGGTCGGGACCGGGGAGCTGTTTTTT
TRBV19	TRBJ1-6	-	TRBD1	CASSMRSGQGASPLHF	TGTGCCAGTAGTATGCGCTCGGGACAGGGGGCCTCACCCCTCCACTTT
TRBV7-2	TRBJ2-7	-	TRBD2	CASSPPGLAGGQYEQYF	TGTGCCAGCAGCCCGCCGGGACTAGCGGGGGGGCAGTACGAGCAGTACTTC
TRBV19	TRBJ2-4	-	-	CASSIVRGAKNIQYF	TGTGCCAGTAGTATTGTAAGGGGGGCCAAAAACATTCAGTACTTC
TRBV9	TRBJ1-5	-	TRBD1	CASSAGSGGRPQHF	TGTGCCAGCAGCGCCGGATCAGGGGGCCGGCCCCAGCATTTT